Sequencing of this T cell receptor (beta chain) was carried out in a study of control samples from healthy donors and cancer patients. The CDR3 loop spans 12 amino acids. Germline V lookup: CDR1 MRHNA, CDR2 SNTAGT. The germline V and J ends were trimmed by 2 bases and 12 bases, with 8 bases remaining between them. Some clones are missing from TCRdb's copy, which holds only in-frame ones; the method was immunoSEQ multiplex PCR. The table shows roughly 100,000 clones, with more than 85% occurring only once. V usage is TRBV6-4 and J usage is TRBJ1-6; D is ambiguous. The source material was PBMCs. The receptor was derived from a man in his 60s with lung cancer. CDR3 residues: CASSDTRGPLHF. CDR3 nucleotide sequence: TGTGCCAGCAGTGACACCAGAGGACCCCTCCACTTT.